The 30 T cell receptor beta chains listed next were all sequenced from one sample in a study of blood T cell repertoires in COVID-19. Libraries were prepared by immunoSEQ multiplex PCR; TCRdb keeps only in-frame clonotypes and omits some of them. The data show about 280,000 clones, with about four fifths seen just once and 5% held by the top ten. Source material: PBMCs or T cells enriched from blood (not recorded which). The receptors were gathered from a man between 40 and 49 years old who had been exposed to COVID-19.

The chain links TRBV10-1 to TRBJ1-1; 11 bases line up with TRBD1. The CDR3 has 15 amino acids. Germline CDR1 is WNHNN and CDR2 is SYGVQD (reference sequence). The V and J ends lost 5 bases and 1 base, in that order; junction bases with no gene match: 3. The DNA for the CDR3 is TGCGCCAGCAGTCTAGGGACAGGGGGGAACACTGAAGCTTTCTTT. The encoded protein is CASSLGTGGNTEAFF.

The rearrangement joins TRBV11-2 to TRBJ2-2, with 7 bases matching TRBD2. Trimming took 7 bases from V and 2 from J; bases not matched to a gene: 13. CDR3 size: 17 residues. Germline V gene data show CDR1 as SGHAT and CDR2 as FQNNGV. The CDR3 loop is CASTFSGGRDNTGELFF. The CDR3 DNA is TGTGCCAGCACCTTTTCTGGAGGGAGGGATAACACCGGGGAGCTGTTTTTT.

The J gene is TRBJ1-1, the V gene TRBV5-1, with 9 bases lining up with TRBD1. The length of the CDR3 is 16 residues. Germline loops: CDR1 SGHRS, CDR2 YFSETQ. Losses at the gene ends were 5 bases for V and 4 bases for J; bases not matched to a gene: 12. This CDR3 reads CASSSAPQGAGTEAFF. In DNA, the CDR3 is TGCGCCAGCAGTTCTGCCCCACAGGGGGCCGGCACTGAAGCTTTCTTT.

This clone turned up a few times. This chain uses TRBV5-1 with TRBJ2-2; weak D call: TRBD2 (6 bases). There are 13 residues in the CDR3. The V end lost 2 bases, the J end lost 5 bases, and 7 bases lay between the germline ends. Germline assignment: CDR1 SGHRS and CDR2 YFSETQ. DNA for the CDR3: TGCGCCAGCAGCTTAGGGAGGACCGGGGAGCTGTTTTTT. Translation gives CASSLGRTGELFF. The variable domain in full, with the rest retrieved from reference TRBV5-1 and TRBJ2-2, is KAGVTQTPRYLIKTRGQQVTLSCSPISGHRSVSWYQQTPGQGLQFLFEYFSETQRNKGNFPGRFSGRQFSNSRSEMNVSTLELGDSALYLCASSLGRTGELFFGEGSRLTVL.

This chain links TRBV27 with TRBJ2-5; 7 bases are a match to TRBD1. CDR3 length: 15 amino acids. CDR1 and CDR2 (germline): MNHEY, SMNVEV (reference sequence). The junction had 11 bases not matched to a gene; V was cut back by 5 bases and J by 5 bases. CDR3 protein: CASSVDRDEYETQYF. DNA of the CDR3: TGTGCCAGCAGTGTAGACAGGGATGAGTATGAGACCCAGTACTTC.

This chain connects TRBV10-1 to TRBJ1-2; no firm D call. CDR1 is WNHNN and CDR2 is SYGVQD in the germline V gene (reference sequence). The ends were cut back, 2 bases at V and 4 bases at J, with 8 bases in the middle. This CDR3 region has 13 residues. The CDR3 coding sequence is TGCGCCAGCAGTGAGGCACGGTCCTATGGCTACACCTTC. This gives the protein CASSEARSYGYTF.

The rearrangement uses TRBV7-9 and TRBJ1-1, with 7 bases matching TRBD1. CDR3 length: 14 residues. The germline gives CDR1 SEHNR, CDR2 FQNEAQ (reference sequence). V lost 5 bases and J lost 4; bases outside the gene matches: 7. The CDR3 reads CASSPTGLGTEAFF. CDR3 nucleotide sequence: TGTGCCAGCAGCCCGACAGGGCTTGGCACTGAAGCTTTCTTT. The variable domain in full, completed from reference TRBV7-9 and TRBJ1-1, reads DTGVSQNPRHKITKRGQNVTFRCDPISEHNRLYWYRQTLGQGPEFLTYFQNEAQLEKSRLLSDRFSAERPKGSFSTLEIQRTEQGDSAMYLCASSPTGLGTEAFFGQGTRLTVV.

This chain joins TRBV6-5 and TRBJ1-1; D uncertain. V was trimmed by 0 bases and J by 5 bases, leaving 10 bases between them. The CDR3 is made up of 14 amino acids. CDR1 and CDR2 (germline): MNHEY, SVGAGI. The DNA for the CDR3 is TGTGCCAGCAGTTACTCGAAGGCGGGGACTGAAGCTTTCTTT. It codes for CASSYSKAGTEAFF.

The CDR3 DNA is TGCAGTGCTAGTGCGGCCAGCGGGGGCGCTCAGCAGTTCTTC. It is translated as CSASAASGGAQQFF. The rearrangement uses TRBV20-1 and TRBJ2-1, with 8 bases fitting TRBD2. Germline V gives CDR1 DFQATT, CDR2 SNEGSKA (reference sequence). CDR3 length: 14 residues. Trimming cost V 3 bases and J 11 bases; bases outside gene matches: 12.

The rearrangement links TRBV19 to TRBJ2-1, with D perhaps TRBD1 (6 bases). V lost 5 bases, J lost 5 bases, and 10 bases lay in between. This CDR3 contains 13 residues. CDR1 and CDR2 from the germline V gene are LNHDA and SQIVND (reference sequence). The CDR3 loop is CASSRTGNNEQFF. CDR3 DNA: TGTGCCAGTAGTCGTACAGGGAACAATGAGCAGTTCTTC.

V is TRBV27 and J is TRBJ1-5, with TRBD1 matching 10 bases. CDR1 and CDR2 (germline): MNHEY, SMNVEV (reference sequence). Losses at the gene ends were 5 bases for V and 2 bases for J; bases not matched to a gene: 3. The length of the CDR3 is 15 residues. CDR3 nucleotides: TGTGCCAGCAGTAGCGGGACAGGGGGCAATCAGCCCCAGCATTTT. It codes for CASSSGTGGNQPQHF.

The V call is TRBV7-3, the J call TRBJ2-7; 7 bases match TRBD2. With 2 bases clipped from V and 3 bases from J, the junction kept 7 bases outside the gene matches. The CDR3 loop spans 15 amino acids. Germline assignment: CDR1 SGHTA and CDR2 FQGTGA. CDR3 nucleotide sequence: TGTGCCAGCAGCTTAGGCCCCGGGACTAACTACGAGCAGTACTTC. Protein sequence: CASSLGPGTNYEQYF.

This chain joins TRBV6-5 and TRBJ1-1; 7 bases line up with TRBD1. The germline CDR1 and CDR2 sequences are MNHEY and SVGAGI. The J segment lost 3 bases and the V segment lost 6 bases, leaving 10 bases of the junction unmatched. There are 15 residues in the CDR3. CDR3 sequence reads: CASSLRDSPYTEAFF. The CDR3 DNA reads as TGTGCCAGCAGCCTCCGGGACAGCCCCTACACTGAAGCTTTCTTT.

The V call is TRBV5-1, the J call TRBJ2-3, with 7 bases aligning to TRBD2. Germline assignment: CDR1 SGHRS and CDR2 YFSETQ. V was pared by 4 bases and J by 0 bases, with 8 bases of the junction left unmatched. The CDR3 is 16 amino acids. The CDR3 nucleotides are TGCGCCAGCAGCCTTGGGACTAAGGCAAGCACAGATACGCAGTATTTT. Amino acid sequence: CASSLGTKASTDTQYF.

The CDR3 sequence is CASSQIRGGYTF. The CDR3 DNA reads as TGTGCCAGCAGCCAGATCAGGGGAGGCTACACCTTC. The chain combines TRBV5-5 with TRBJ1-2, with D possibly being TRBD1 (6 bases). Per germline, CDR1 SGHKS and CDR2 YYEKEE (reference sequence). This CDR3 is built from 12 residues. Trimming shortened V by 4 bases and J by 8 bases, and 12 bases separated the two germline ends.

The chain uses TRBV14 and TRBJ1-3; 7 bases align to TRBD1. V trimming: 3 bases; J trimming: 1 base; junction bases outside the gene matches: 15. Germline CDR1 SGHDN, CDR2 FVKESK. The CDR3 length is 19 residues. The CDR3 DNA sequence: TGTGCCAGCAGCCACCGACCACCGACAGGGACATTATCTGGAAACACCATATATTTT. Protein product: CASSHRPPTGTLSGNTIYF.

V is TRBV18 and J is TRBJ1-3, with D unresolved. V was clipped by 0 bases and J by 2 bases, with 8 bases between them. There are 15 residues in the CDR3. The germline CDR1 and CDR2 sequences are KGHSH and LQKENI. DNA of the CDR3: TGTGCCAGCTCACCACCGGCCGGGACTGGAAACACCATATATTTT. It encodes CASSPPAGTGNTIYF. The full variable domain, in which reference TRBV18 and TRBJ1-3 provide the parts outside the CDR3, is NAGVMQNPRHLVRRRGQEARLRCSPMKGHSHVYWYRQLPEEGLKFMVYLQKENIIDESGMPKERFSAEFPKEGPSILRIQQVVRGDSAAYFCASSPPAGTGNTIYFGEGSWLTVV.

J is TRBJ1-2 and V is TRBV6-5; 11 bases are a match to TRBD1. CDR1 is MNHEY and CDR2 is SVGAGI in the germline V gene. Trimming took 6 bases from V and 8 from J; bases not matched to a gene: 5. CDR3 size: 13 residues. CDR3 sequence reads: CASSQRDRGGYTF. The DNA for the CDR3 is TGTGCCAGCAGCCAAAGGGACAGGGGGGGCTACACCTTC.

This clone was counted only a few times. The V call is TRBV3-1 (or the pseudogene TRBV3-2), the J call TRBJ1-2; no reliable D call. CDR1 is LGHDT, CDR2 YNNKEL, per germline (reference sequence). This CDR3 has 13 residues. The V and J ends lost 3 bases and 2 bases respectively, with 7 bases between them. The chain's CDR3 is CASSHGTNYGYTF. CDR3 sequence (DNA): TGTGCCAGCAGCCACGGTACCAACTATGGCTACACCTTC.

The chain combines TRBV15 with TRBJ1-3; TRBD1 is a possible D gene (6 bases). The germline V gene has CDR1 LNHNV and CDR2 YYDKDF (reference sequence). Trimming removed 5 bases at V and 2 bases at J, with 13 bases between. This CDR3 is built from 15 residues. The CDR3 loop reads CATSLIEGAGNTIYF. In DNA form, the CDR3 reads TGTGCCACCAGCTTAATTGAGGGGGCTGGAAACACCATATATTTT.

The J gene is TRBJ2-1, the V gene TRBV1; the DNA was not compared with TRBD2, the D call given in the table. TRBV1 is a documented pseudogene. The CDR3 is made up of 21 amino acids. The CDR3 here is CTSRASEGTGTSGRIDNEQFF. The CDR3 DNA is TGCACCAGCAGGGCCAGCGAGGGGACCGGGACTAGCGGACGGATTGACAATGAGCAGTTCTTC.

Note on this clone: The same CDR3 can be traced to other DNA sequences in this sample. The rearrangement links TRBV18 to TRBJ1-2, with 8 positions matching TRBD1. With 3 bases clipped from V and 8 bases from J, the junction kept 2 bases outside the gene matches. CDR1 and CDR2 from the germline V gene are KGHSH and LQKENI. This CDR3 region has 12 residues. CDR3 amino acids: CASSPDRGGYTF. DNA of the CDR3: TGTGCCAGCTCACCCGACAGGGGAGGCTACACCTTC.

The table lists this clone with a count of one. V usage is TRBV5-1 and J usage is TRBJ2-7; D possibly corresponds to TRBD2 (6 bases). The V and J ends lost 4 bases and 1 base respectively, with 15 bases between them. The CDR3 consists of 15 residues. Germline CDR1 SGHRS, CDR2 YFSETQ. CDR3 DNA: TGCGCCAGCAGCCCGGAAAGCGGGCAGTCCTACGAGCAGTACTTC. This translates into CASSPESGQSYEQYF.

This clone was recorded only once. The chain recombines TRBV29-1 with TRBJ1-2; TRBD1 aligns across 9 bases. Per germline, CDR1 SQVTM and CDR2 ANQGSEA. V shed 5 bases and J 8 bases; nucleotides not matched to a gene: 6. This CDR3 is built from 12 residues. CDR3 DNA sequence: TGCAGCGTTACCGACAGGGGGGTAGGCTACACCTTC. It codes for CSVTDRGVGYTF.

This clone was observed a few times. V gene TRBV11-2 combines with J gene TRBJ1-5, with TRBD1 matching 7 bases. This CDR3 region has 15 residues. The J segment lost 6 bases and the V segment lost 1 base, leaving 6 bases of the junction unmatched. Germline CDR1 is SGHAT and CDR2 is FQNNGV. The CDR3 reads CASSLAGQQSQPQHF. CDR3 sequence (DNA): TGTGCCAGCAGCTTAGCGGGACAGCAATCTCAGCCCCAGCATTTT.

The genes are TRBV6-5 and TRBJ2-7; tentative D call: TRBD2 (5 bases). Germline-derived CDR1 and CDR2 are MNHEY and SVGAGI. The CDR3 is 13 amino acids. V lost 3 bases to trimming and J lost 3 bases, with 9 bases between them. The CDR3 nucleotides are TGTGCCAGCAGTTATAAGCGGAGCTACGAGCAGTACTTC. Translating it yields CASSYKRSYEQYF.

The chain joins TRBV15 to TRBJ1-5, with a possible D match to TRBD1 (6 bases). This CDR3 has 14 residues. Germline assignment: CDR1 LNHNV and CDR2 YYDKDF (reference sequence). The V end lost 0 bases, the J end lost 7 bases, and 10 bases lay between the germline ends. The CDR3 loop reads CATSREQGGQPQHF. The CDR3 nucleotides read TGTGCCACCAGCAGAGAACAGGGTGGCCAGCCCCAGCATTTT.

The chain carries TRBV15 and TRBJ1-2; no clear D gene. The germline V gene has CDR1 LNHNV and CDR2 YYDKDF (reference sequence). CDR3 size: 15 residues. Trimming removed 1 base at V and 1 base at J, with 10 bases between. The CDR3 is CATSRGREFNYGYTF. CDR3 nucleotide sequence: TGTGCCACCAGCAGAGGACGGGAGTTTAACTATGGCTACACCTTC.

The DNA for the CDR3 is TGCGCCAGCAGCCATATCTCGGTTACGGGCGAGCAGTACTTC. It yields the protein CASSHISVTGEQYF. The chain joins TRBV5-1 to TRBJ2-7; no definite D call. CDR3 length equals 14 residues. V lost 4 bases to trimming and J lost 6 bases, with 17 bases between them. The germline V gene has CDR1 SGHRS and CDR2 YFSETQ.

This sequence joins TRBV7-8 and TRBJ2-3; D is possibly TRBD2 (5 bases). V lost 0 bases and J lost 2, with 15 bases in between. From germline, CDR1 is SGHVS and CDR2 FQNEAQ. The CDR3 contains 17 residues. The CDR3 DNA reads as TGTGCCAGCAGCTTAGCCGGGTCCTCCGGGATCACAGATACGCAGTATTTT. Translating it yields CASSLAGSSGITDTQYF.